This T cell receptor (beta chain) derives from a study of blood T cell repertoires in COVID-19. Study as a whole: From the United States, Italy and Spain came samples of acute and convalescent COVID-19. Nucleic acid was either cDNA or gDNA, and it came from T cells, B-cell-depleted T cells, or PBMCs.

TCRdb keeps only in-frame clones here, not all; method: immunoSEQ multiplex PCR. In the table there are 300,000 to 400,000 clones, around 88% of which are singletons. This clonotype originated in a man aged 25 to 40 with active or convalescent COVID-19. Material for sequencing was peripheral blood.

CDR3: CASSRTTVQQYF. CDR3 nucleotides: TGTGCCAGCAGTCGTACTACTGTGCAGCAGTACTTC. The chain uses TRBV6-2 or TRBV6-3 and TRBJ2-7; unclear D gene. V was pared by 5 bases and J by 8 bases, with 13 bases between. The length of the CDR3 is 12 residues. The germline CDR1 and CDR2 sequences are MNHEY and SVGEGT.